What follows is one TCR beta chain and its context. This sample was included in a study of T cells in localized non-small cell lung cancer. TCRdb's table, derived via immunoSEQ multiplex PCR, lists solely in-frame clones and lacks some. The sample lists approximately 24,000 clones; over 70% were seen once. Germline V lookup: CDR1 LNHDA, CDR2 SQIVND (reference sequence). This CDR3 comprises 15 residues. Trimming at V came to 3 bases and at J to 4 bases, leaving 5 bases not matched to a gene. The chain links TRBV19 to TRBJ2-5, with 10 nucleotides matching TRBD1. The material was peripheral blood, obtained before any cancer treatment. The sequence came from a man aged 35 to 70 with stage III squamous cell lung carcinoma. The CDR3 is CASSILTGGLETQYF. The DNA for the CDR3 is TGTGCCAGTAGTATCCTGACAGGGGGCTTAGAGACCCAGTACTTC. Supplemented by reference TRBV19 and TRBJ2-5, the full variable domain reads DGGITQSPKYLFRKEGQNVTLSCEQNLNHDAMYWYRQDPGQGLRLIYYSQIVNDFQKGDIAEGYSVSREKKESFPLTVTSAQKNPTAFYLCASSILTGGLETQYFGPGTRLLVL.